This is a list of T cell receptor beta chains from one sample in a study of shared clonotypes between healthy human individuals. Measured with immunoSEQ multiplex PCR; TCRdb has only the in-frame clones, and not every one. The sample includes around 120,000 clones, about 66% of them seen just once. Sequencing was performed on memory CD8+ T cells sorted from blood. Receptors originate from a woman aged 25-40 years in good health. CDR3s include the opening cysteine and the closing phenylalanine or tryptophan. The order of the fields is J gene, clone size, D gene, V gene, CDR3 DNA, CDR3 protein. A D gene is named only where the DNA matches it firmly. Only some rows state a clone size, as once, few, many or a class for expanded clones.

>TRBJ2-7|.|TRBD2|TRBV5-4
TGTGCCAGCAGCCAATCTATCGGCGGGAGAATCGGCGAGCAGTACTTC
CASSQSIGGRIGEQYF
>TRBJ1-2|.|TRBD1|TRBV4-1
TGCGCCAGCAGCCAAGTACAGGGGGCCGATGGCTACACCTTC
CASSQVQGADGYTF
>TRBJ2-3|.|TRBD2|TRBV6-4
TGTGCCAGCAGCGAGACTAGCGGGAGTGGAGATACGCAGTATTTT
CASSETSGSGDTQYF
>TRBJ1-4|.|.|TRBV28
TGTGCCAGCAGTCCGGAAGGTGAAAAACTGTTTTTT
CASSPEGEKLFF
>TRBJ2-1|.|.|TRBV6-1
TGTGCCAGCAGTGAAGGAATCGGGGTAGGGGGGGATGAGCAGTTCTTC
CASSEGIGVGGDEQFF
>TRBJ2-3|once|.|TRBV9
TGTGCCAGCAGCGTAGCTGTGACAGATACGCAGTATTTT
CASSVAVTDTQYF
>TRBJ1-5|once|.|TRBV5-6
TGTGCCAGCAGCTGGCAGGGCAATCAGTCCCAGCATTTT
CASSWQGNQSQHF
>TRBJ1-5|few|TRBD1|TRBV5-1
TGCGCCAGCAGCTTGGGCCCCGGACAGGGTAGTAATCAGCCCCAGCATTTT
CASSLGPGQGSNQPQHF
>TRBJ2-1|.|.|TRBV18
TGTGCCAGCTCCCTGGGCAACTACAATGAGCAGTTCTTC
CASSLGNYNEQFF
>TRBJ2-7|.|TRBD2|TRBV6-6
TGTGCCAGCAGTTTCCGGGTAGCGGGATTATACGAGCAGTACTTC
CASSFRVAGLYEQYF
>TRBJ1-1|.|.|TRBV6-4
TGTGCCAGCAGTAACAGGTTGGGACGAGCTTTCTTT
CASSNRLGRAFF
>TRBJ2-3|.|.|TRBV5-1
TGCGCCAGCAGCAGTTTCCTGGCGGGGAAAGCACAGAGTACGCAGTATTTT
CASSSFLAGKAQSTQYF
>TRBJ2-7|few|.|TRBV27
TGTGCCAGCAGTACAGGCGCAACCTACGAGCAGTACTTC
CASSTGATYEQYF
>TRBJ2-6|once|.|TRBV2
TGTGCCAGCAGTACCGGGACACCCTACTCTGGGGCCAACGTCCTGACTTTC
CASSTGTPYSGANVLTF
>TRBJ2-1|.|TRBD2|TRBV6-5
TGTGCCAGCAGTAGTCCGGGGACTAGCGTCAATGAGCAGTTCTTC
CASSSPGTSVNEQFF
>TRBJ1-1|.|.|TRBV27
TGTGCCAGCAGTTTATCGCGGAGCAGTGTAGCTTTCTTT
CASSLSRSSVAFF
>TRBJ2-3|.|TRBD2|TRBV5-1
TGCGCCAGCAGCTTGGAAGCGCGGGAGTCCCCAGATACGCAGTATTTT
CASSLEARESPDTQYF
>TRBJ1-3|few|.|TRBV30
TGTGCCTGGAGCCGAGGGGGCTCTGGAAACACCATATATTTT
CAWSRGGSGNTIYF
>TRBJ2-1|many|TRBD2|TRBV4-1
TGCGCCAGCAGCCAAGGTGGGGGGGAGTTCTTC
CASSQGGGEFF
>TRBJ2-7|.|.|TRBV30
TGTGCCTGGAGTGTAAGGCGGTCCTACGAGCAGTACTTC
CAWSVRRSYEQYF
>TRBJ2-1|.|.|TRBV7-9
TGTGCCAGCAGCTTAGCGTCCCACAACAATGAGCAGTTCTTC
CASSLASHNNEQFF
>TRBJ1-2|.|.|TRBV2
TGTGCCGGACGGGGGATTGATAGGTTTGGCTACACCTTC
CAGRGIDRFGYTF
>TRBJ2-7|few|TRBD1|TRBV30
TGTGCCTGGACCCCGGGACAGCACTACGAGCAGTACTTC
CAWTPGQHYEQYF
>TRBJ2-7|.|TRBD2|TRBV28
TGTGCCAGCGGTACTTCGGGAGGCCTTAACGAGCAGTACTTC
CASGTSGGLNEQYF
>TRBJ1-1|few|.|TRBV27
TGTGCCAGCAGTTTGGGTCGGGGTTTGAACACTGAAGCTTTCTTT
CASSLGRGLNTEAFF
>TRBJ2-1|.|TRBD2|TRBV2
TGTGCCAGCAGCTGGCTAGCGGGAGAGGGTGAGCAGTTCTTC
CASSWLAGEGEQFF
>TRBJ2-1|.|.|TRBV28
TGTGCCAGCAGTTTTTTAGGAGGGGGGAGGAACAATGAGCAGTTCTTC
CASSFLGGGRNNEQFF
>TRBJ2-7|.|.|TRBV2
TGTGCCGTTGGACGAGACGAGCAGTACTTC
CAVGRDEQYF
>TRBJ2-3|.|.|TRBV7-2
TGTGCCAGCAGCTTAGTGATGCAATCCAGCACAGATACGCAGTATTTT
CASSLVMQSSTDTQYF
>TRBJ2-7|once|TRBD2|TRBV27
TGTGCCAGCAGTGCCGGACAGGGACTAGCGGGGTTTTCCTACGAGCAGTACTTC
CASSAGQGLAGFSYEQYF
>TRBJ2-2|.|.|TRBV7-8
TGTGCCAGCAGTATTGGGGTAGCGAGCAACCTTCTCACCGGGGAGCTGTTTTTT
CASSIGVASNLLTGELFF
>TRBJ2-7|many|.|TRBV25-1
TGTGCCAGCAGTGAAGAGGGTGACGACTCCTACGAGCAGTACTTC
CASSEEGDDSYEQYF
>TRBJ2-7|.|TRBD2|TRBV28
TGTGCCAGCAGTTTAGTTACTGGGGCTAGCGGGAGATACGAGCAGTACTTC
CASSLVTGASGRYEQYF
>TRBJ2-7|.|.|TRBV27
TGTGCCAGCAGTTTAAGAGGGAACTACGAGCAGTACTTC
CASSLRGNYEQYF
>TRBJ2-3|.|.|TRBV6-5
TGTGCCAGCAGTTATGCAGGGGCAGATACGCAGTATTTT
CASSYAGADTQYF
>TRBJ2-1|.|.|TRBV7-9
TGTGCCAGCAGCCCCAGGGTTTTCTCCTACAATGAGCAGTTCTTC
CASSPRVFSYNEQFF
>TRBJ2-3|.|TRBD1|TRBV28
TGTGCCAGCAGTTTACCGACAGGGGAGGCAGATACGCAGTATTTT
CASSLPTGEADTQYF
>TRBJ2-1|.|.|TRBV28
TGTGCCAGCACCTTGGGGACCTACAATGAGCAGTTCTTC
CASTLGTYNEQFF
>TRBJ1-1|.|.|TRBV11-2
TGTGCCAGCAGCTCACCCAGGGGCAGTACTGAAGCTTTCTTT
CASSSPRGSTEAFF
>TRBJ2-1|many|.|TRBV9
TGTGCCAGCAGCGTAAGTTGGGGGGTGACTAATGAGCAGTTCTTC
CASSVSWGVTNEQFF
>TRBJ1-5|once|.|TRBV28
TGTGCCAGCCTCCGGGACGGGAGAAATCAGCCCCAGCATTTT
CASLRDGRNQPQHF
>TRBJ2-3|many|.|TRBV10-3
TGTGCCATCAGTGAGGGCAGGCCCTCAGATACGCAGTATTTT
CAISEGRPSDTQYF
>TRBJ2-5|many|TRBD1|TRBV6-4
TGTGCCAGCAGTGACTCGGCAGACAGGGCGGTGCCCCAGTACTTC
CASSDSADRAVPQYF
>TRBJ2-7|once|TRBD2|TRBV28
TGTGCCAGTAGGGGGCTAGCGGGAGCCGGCGAGCAGTACTTC
CASRGLAGAGEQYF